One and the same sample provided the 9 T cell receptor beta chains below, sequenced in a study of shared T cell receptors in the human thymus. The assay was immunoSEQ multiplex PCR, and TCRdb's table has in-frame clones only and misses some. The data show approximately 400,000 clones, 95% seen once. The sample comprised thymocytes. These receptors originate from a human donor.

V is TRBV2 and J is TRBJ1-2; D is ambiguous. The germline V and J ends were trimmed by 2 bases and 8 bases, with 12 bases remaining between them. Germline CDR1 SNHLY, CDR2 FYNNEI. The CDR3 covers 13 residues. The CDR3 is CASSENVDGGYTF. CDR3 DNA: TGTGCCAGCAGTGAAAACGTTGATGGGGGCTACACCTTC. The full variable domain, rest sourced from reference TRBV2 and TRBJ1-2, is EPEVTQTPSHQVTQMGQEVILRCVPISNHLYFYWYRQILGQKVEFLVSFYNNEISEKSEIFDDQFSVERPDGSNFTLKIRSTKLEDSAMYFCASSENVDGGYTFGSGTRLTVV.

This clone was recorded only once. The CDR3: CASSIDTGTAYLGNEQFF. In DNA form, the CDR3 reads TGTGCCAGTAGTATAGACACCGGGACCGCCTATTTGGGCAATGAGCAGTTCTTC. The rearrangement links TRBV19 to TRBJ2-1, with D perhaps TRBD1 or TRBD2 (5 bases each). Looked up from germline, CDR1 is LNHDA and CDR2 is SQIVND (reference sequence). This CDR3 has 18 residues. With 0 bases removed from V and 6 bases from J, the gap between germline ends came to 21 bases.

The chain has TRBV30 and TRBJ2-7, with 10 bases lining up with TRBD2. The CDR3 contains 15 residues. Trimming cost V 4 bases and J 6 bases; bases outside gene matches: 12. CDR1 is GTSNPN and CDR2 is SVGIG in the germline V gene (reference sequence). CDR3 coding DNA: TGTGCCTGGACTTTTGAGCTAGCGGGAGTTTTCGAGCAGTACTTC. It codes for CAWTFELAGVFEQYF. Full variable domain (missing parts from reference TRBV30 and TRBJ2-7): SQTIHQWPATLVQPVGSPLSLECTVEGTSNPNLYWYRQAAGRGLQLLFYSVGIGQISSEVPQNLSASRPQDRQFILSSKKLLLSDSGFYLCAWTFELAGVFEQYFGPGTRLTVT.

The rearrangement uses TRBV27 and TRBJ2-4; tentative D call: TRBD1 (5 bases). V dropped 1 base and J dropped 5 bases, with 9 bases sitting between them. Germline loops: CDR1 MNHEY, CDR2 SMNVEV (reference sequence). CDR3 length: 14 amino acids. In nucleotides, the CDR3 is TGTGCCAGCAGTTTATTAGGCAGGGAAAACATTCAGTACTTC. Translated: CASSLLGRENIQYF.

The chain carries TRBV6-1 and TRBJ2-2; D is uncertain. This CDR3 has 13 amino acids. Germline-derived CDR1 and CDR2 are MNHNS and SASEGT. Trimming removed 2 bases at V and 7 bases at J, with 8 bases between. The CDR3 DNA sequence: TGTGCCAGCAGTGAATCGGAGCACGGGGAGCTGTTTTTT. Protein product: CASSESEHGELFF.

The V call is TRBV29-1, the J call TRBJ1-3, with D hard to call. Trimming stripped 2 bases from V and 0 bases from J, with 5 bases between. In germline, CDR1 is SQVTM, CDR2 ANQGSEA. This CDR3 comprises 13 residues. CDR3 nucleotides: TGCAGCGTTGAACTGAACTCTGGAAACACCATATATTTT. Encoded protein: CSVELNSGNTIYF.

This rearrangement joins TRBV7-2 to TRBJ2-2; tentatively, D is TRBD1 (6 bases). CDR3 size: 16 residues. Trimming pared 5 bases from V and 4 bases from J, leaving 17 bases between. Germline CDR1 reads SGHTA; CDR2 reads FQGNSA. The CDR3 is CASSPGWNRVTGELFF. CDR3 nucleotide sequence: TGTGCCAGCAGCCCAGGTTGGAACAGGGTCACCGGGGAGCTGTTTTTT.

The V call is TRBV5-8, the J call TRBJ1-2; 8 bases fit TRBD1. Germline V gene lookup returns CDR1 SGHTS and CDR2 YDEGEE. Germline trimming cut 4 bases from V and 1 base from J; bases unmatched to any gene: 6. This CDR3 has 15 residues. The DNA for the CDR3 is TGTGCCAGCAGCCCGAGACAGGGGCGTAACTATGGCTACACCTTC. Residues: CASSPRQGRNYGYTF.

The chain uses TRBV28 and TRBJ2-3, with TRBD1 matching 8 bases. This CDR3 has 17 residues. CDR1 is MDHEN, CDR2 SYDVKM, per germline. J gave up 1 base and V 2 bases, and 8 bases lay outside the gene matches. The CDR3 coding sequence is TGTGCCAGCAGTTTAACCGGACAGGGAAGCGGCACAGATACGCAGTATTTT. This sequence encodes CASSLTGQGSGTDTQYF.